A single sample is the source of the 28 T cell receptor beta chains below, sequenced in a study of T cell repertoires in cytomegalovirus infection. No antigen has been identified for these receptors. A single record per CDR3 protein comes from TCRdb applying MiXCR to the reads. This table holds roughly 500,000 distinct CDR3 sequences, around a third found once. This sample comprised cultured PBMCs, obtained from culture after CMV antigen stimulation. The receptors shown here come from a human donor in good health (CMV status not recorded). Some clones in this sample may be carry-over from other donors' samples.

This chain uses TRBV7-6 with TRBJ2-2; the match to TRBD2 covers 10 bases. The CDR3 is 18 residues long. V was clipped by 2 bases and J by 2 bases; unmatched bases: 8. The germline gives CDR1 SGHVS, CDR2 FNYEAQ. The CDR3 DNA sequence: TGTGCCAGCAGCTTAAGGCGAGCGGGAGGGCCAAACACCGGGGAGCTGTTTTTT. Its protein product is CASSLRRAGGPNTGELFF.

The chain recombines TRBV7-2 with TRBJ1-3; D gene uncertain. V was trimmed by 4 bases and J by 4 bases, leaving 11 bases between them. This CDR3 has 14 amino acids. In germline, CDR1 is SGHTA, CDR2 FQGNSA. The CDR3 spells CASSSRRLGNTIYF. The CDR3 nucleotides read TGTGCCAGCAGCTCTAGACGGCTAGGAAACACCATATATTTT.

The chain is built from TRBV30 and TRBJ1-2, with TRBD1 identical over 7 bases. CDR1 is GTSNPN, CDR2 SVGIG, per germline (reference sequence). V lost 1 base, J lost 3 bases, and 11 bases stayed unmatched. CDR3 length: 16 amino acids. The CDR3, as DNA: TGTGCCTGGAGTGATTACCCCCGGGACAGCCACTATGGCTACACCTTC. Translation: CAWSDYPRDSHYGYTF.

This chain joins TRBV7-2 and TRBJ1-1; D call uncertain. V was shortened by 2 bases and J by 0 bases, with 13 bases between the two germline ends. CDR3 size: 16 residues. The germline V gene has CDR1 SGHTA and CDR2 FQGNSA. CDR3 sequence reads: CASSLQAGRLNTEAFF. The CDR3, as DNA: TGTGCCAGCAGCTTACAAGCGGGCAGATTGAACACTGAAGCTTTCTTT.

This clonotype was seen only a few times. This chain uses TRBV19 with TRBJ2-1; possible D gene TRBD2, 6 bases. Per germline, CDR1 LNHDA and CDR2 SQIVND (reference sequence). This CDR3 is 17 amino acids long. V gave up 4 bases and J gave up 0 bases, with 16 bases separating them. The CDR3 reads CASSRLARSSSYNEQFF. In nucleotides, the CDR3 is TGTGCCAGTAGTAGGCTAGCGCGGTCGAGCTCCTACAATGAGCAGTTCTTC.

The chain joins TRBV9 to TRBJ2-1, with D possibly matching TRBD2 (5 bases). Trimming removed 4 bases from V and 9 bases from J, with 14 bases in between. Germline values: CDR1 SGDLS, CDR2 YYNGEE. The CDR3 sequence is 13 residues long. The DNA for the CDR3 is TGTGCCAGCAGCATCACTAGTTATTCTGAGCAGTTCTTC. Translation gives CASSITSYSEQFF.

In its sample, this clonotype was seen many times. The chain is built from TRBV7-2 and TRBJ2-3; 7 bases are a match to TRBD2. Germline loops: CDR1 SGHTA, CDR2 FQGNSA. This CDR3 comprises 17 residues. Trimming at V came to 1 base and at J to 0 bases, leaving 7 bases not matched to a gene. In DNA, the CDR3 is TGTGCCAGCAGCTTAGTTATCGGGAGGTCTAGCACAGATACGCAGTATTTT. This encodes CASSLVIGRSSTDTQYF.

In its sample, this clonotype was seen a few times. The genes are TRBV25-1 and TRBJ2-7; unclear D gene. Deletions cut 11 bases from V and 2 bases from J, with 4 bases between. Germline CDR1 is MGHDK and CDR2 is SYGVNS. The CDR3 is 9 residues long. The CDR3 is CAPPYEQYF. For the CDR3, the DNA is TGTGCCCCCCCCTACGAGCAGTACTTC.

This clonotype was detected only a few times. The rearrangement joins TRBV6-1 to TRBJ2-1; 15 nucleotides match TRBD2. J gave up 8 bases and V 9 bases, and 11 bases lay outside the gene matches. This CDR3 comprises 16 residues. CDR1 and CDR2 from the germline V gene are MNHNS and SASEGT. The CDR3 DNA reads TGTGCCAGTAGAGAAAGGGGACTAGCGGGAGGCCATGAGCAGTTCTTC. Translation gives CASRERGLAGGHEQFF.

The rearrangement links TRBV25-1 to TRBJ1-1; D gene unclear. CDR1 and CDR2 (germline): MGHDK, SYGVNS. The germline V and J ends were trimmed by 1 base and 1 base, with 4 bases remaining between them. This CDR3 has 13 amino acids. CDR3 region: CASSEWGNTEAFF. In DNA, the CDR3 is TGTGCCAGCAGTGAATGGGGGAACACTGAAGCTTTCTTT.

The rearrangement links TRBV12-3 or TRBV12-4 to TRBJ2-7, with a possible D match to TRBD2 (5 bases). This CDR3 has 12 amino acids. V was trimmed by 3 bases and J by 6 bases, leaving 9 bases between them. This CDR3 is CASSFREGEQYF. CDR3 DNA: TGTGCCAGCAGTTTCCGAGAGGGCGAGCAGTACTTC.

The chain employs TRBV7-2 and TRBJ2-5; TRBD2 agrees at 9 bases. Germline V gives CDR1 SGHTA, CDR2 FQGNSA. The CDR3 extends over 15 amino acids. With V trimmed by 5 bases and J by 5 bases, 9 bases remained unmatched. The CDR3 here is CASSPRTSAWETQYF. The CDR3 DNA sequence: TGTGCCAGCAGCCCCCGGACTAGCGCTTGGGAGACCCAGTACTTC.

The rearrangement links TRBV19 to TRBJ1-5; D not certain. Trimming pared 1 base from V and 6 bases from J, leaving 13 bases between. CDR1 LNHDA and CDR2 SQIVND come from the germline V gene (reference sequence). The CDR3 is 15 residues long. CDR3 nucleotides: TGTGCCAGTAGTATAGCCGAGGGTTCTGGTCAGCCCCAGCATTTT. Translated, it gives CASSIAEGSGQPQHF.

The chain carries TRBV25-1 and TRBJ2-2; 7 bases agree with TRBD1. Germline values: CDR1 MGHDK, CDR2 SYGVNS. Trimming at V came to 4 bases and at J to 6 bases, leaving 2 bases not matched to a gene. The CDR3 consists of 13 residues. The CDR3 sequence is CASSVGTAGELFF. CDR3 bases: TGTGCCAGCAGTGTTGGGACAGCCGGGGAGCTGTTTTTT.

Ten or more counts support this clonotype. V is TRBV11-2 and J is TRBJ2-3; D may be TRBD1 (6 bases). Germline V gives CDR1 SGHAT, CDR2 FQNNGV. Between the trimmed V and J ends, which lost 5 bases and 2 bases, there was a span of 14 bases. This CDR3 has 15 amino acids. The CDR3 sequence is CASSRQVTPTDTQYF. CDR3 in DNA: TGTGCCAGCAGCCGACAGGTCACCCCCACAGATACGCAGTATTTT.

This clonotype was observed a handful of times. The V call is TRBV6-6, the J call TRBJ1-5; weak D call: TRBD1 (6 bases). V was cut by 7 bases and J by 9 bases, with 22 bases left in between. This CDR3 has 15 residues. Germline V gene lookup returns CDR1 MNHNY and CDR2 SVGAGI (reference sequence). The CDR3 spells CASTPDSTGYPPQHF. DNA of the CDR3: TGTGCCAGCACCCCGGACAGTACGGGGTACCCGCCCCAGCATTTT.

This clonotype was seen a few times. DNA of the CDR3: TGCAGCGTTGTAGTACCGACTGGCTACACCTTC. Translated, it gives CSVVVPTGYTF. This chain links TRBV29-1 with TRBJ1-2; D unresolved. The CDR3 sequence is 11 residues long. Germline V lookup: CDR1 SQVTM, CDR2 ANQGSEA. Trimming shortened V by 4 bases and J by 7 bases, and 10 bases separated the two germline ends.

V is TRBV6-5 and J is TRBJ2-5; TRBD2 agrees at 11 bases. CDR3 size: 16 residues. CDR1 and CDR2 from the germline V gene are MNHEY and SVGAGI. Trimming at V came to 4 bases and at J to 2 bases, leaving 6 bases not matched to a gene. The CDR3 spells CASSWLTSGKQETQYF. Here the CDR3 DNA reads TGTGCCAGCAGTTGGCTGACTAGCGGGAAACAAGAGACCCAGTACTTC.

This clonotype was counted a few times. The gene calls are TRBV6-1 and TRBJ2-2; D is uncertain. This CDR3 has 15 residues. V gave up 0 bases and J gave up 6 bases, with 11 bases separating them. Germline V gene lookup returns CDR1 MNHNS and CDR2 SASEGT. The CDR3 DNA follows: TGTGCCAGCAGTGAAGCATTGGCAGGCGCCGGGGAGCTGTTTTTT. It yields the protein CASSEALAGAGELFF.

The rearrangement joins TRBV7-8 to TRBJ2-1; the D is unclear. Germline V lookup: CDR1 SGHVS, CDR2 FQNEAQ. The ends were cut back, 0 bases at V and 8 bases at J, with 11 bases in the middle. This CDR3 is built from 14 residues. CDR3: CASSLARSGHEQFF. The CDR3 DNA reads as TGTGCCAGCAGCTTAGCACGATCGGGCCATGAGCAGTTCTTC. The full variable domain, with the rest looked up from reference TRBV7-8 and TRBJ2-1, is GAGVSQSPRYKVAKRGQDVALRCDPISGHVSLFWYQQALGQGPEFLTYFQNEAQLDKSGLPSDRFFAERPEGSVSTLKIQRTQQEDSAVYLCASSLARSGHEQFFGPGTRLTVL.

In its sample, this clonotype was seen many times. V usage is TRBV11-2 and J usage is TRBJ2-3, with 11 bases fitting TRBD2. V lost 6 bases, J lost 6 bases, and 8 bases stayed unmatched. The germline V gene encodes CDR1 SGHAT and CDR2 FQNNGV. CDR3 length: 15 residues. The CDR3 loop reads CASSPLAGGSDTQYF. CDR3 sequence (DNA): TGTGCCAGCAGTCCTCTAGCGGGAGGATCCGATACGCAGTATTTT.

This clonotype has at least ten counts. The chain links TRBV7-8 to TRBJ1-2; D unresolved. CDR3 length equals 13 residues. Between the trimmed V and J ends, which lost 1 base and 1 base, there was a span of 4 bases. Germline V gene data show CDR1 as SGHVS and CDR2 as FQNEAQ. CDR3 in amino acids: CASSLGINYGYTF. The CDR3 nucleotides are TGTGCCAGCAGCTTAGGGATTAACTATGGCTACACCTTC.

V usage is TRBV19 and J usage is TRBJ1-1, with unresolved D. V dropped 3 bases and J dropped 1 base, with 6 bases sitting between them. The germline V gene has CDR1 LNHDA and CDR2 SQIVND (reference sequence). This CDR3 has 13 amino acids. The CDR3, as DNA: TGTGCCAGTAGTATTTATAGGAACACTGAAGCTTTCTTT. This sequence encodes CASSIYRNTEAFF.

The J gene is TRBJ2-3, the V gene TRBV7-2; D gene ambiguous. Trimming stripped 5 bases from V and 0 bases from J, with 15 bases between. The CDR3 has 16 amino acids. Germline CDR1 reads SGHTA; CDR2 reads FQGNSA. CDR3 sequence reads: CASSVSFVVSTDTQYF. For the CDR3, the DNA is TGTGCCAGCAGCGTTAGCTTCGTTGTGAGCACAGATACGCAGTATTTT.

The rearrangement links TRBV7-4 to TRBJ2-5, with 8 bases aligning to TRBD1. CDR1 is SGHVT, CDR2 SQSDAQ, per germline. V trimming: 0 bases; J trimming: 5 bases; junction bases outside the gene matches: 2. This CDR3 has 14 amino acids. The CDR3 coding sequence is TGTGCCAGCAGCTTAGCGACAGGGGTGGAGACCCAGTACTTC. It codes for CASSLATGVETQYF.

The chain employs TRBV6-5 and TRBJ2-1; D may be TRBD1 or TRBD2 (5 bases each). The germline V gene has CDR1 MNHEY and CDR2 SVGAGI. The V end was cut by 2 bases, the J end by 7 bases, with 15 bases between. The CDR3 is made up of 15 amino acids. Here the CDR3 DNA reads TGTGCCAGCAGTTACGCGGGTGGGGGTTCTAATGAGCAGTTCTTC. Residues: CASSYAGGGSNEQFF.

The V and J genes are TRBV7-2 and TRBJ1-6; no clear D gene. V shed 3 bases and J shed 3 bases, with 6 bases lying between them. Germline CDR1 reads SGHTA; CDR2 reads FQGNSA. The CDR3 has 14 residues. The CDR3 bases are TGTGCCAGCAGCTTGTTAAGCTATAATTCACCCCTCCACTTT. Translated, it gives CASSLLSYNSPLHF.

This clonotype was observed many times. The V and J genes are TRBV7-9 and TRBJ2-5; D is perhaps TRBD2 (6 bases). Deletions cut 5 bases from V and 5 bases from J, with 36 bases between. The CDR3 extends over 21 amino acids. The germline V gene has CDR1 SEHNR and CDR2 FQNEAQ (reference sequence). This chain's CDR3 is CASSPQYPLLVRGSRRETQYF. CDR3 DNA sequence: TGTGCCAGCAGCCCGCAATACCCCCTCTTAGTCCGGGGGAGCAGGCGGGAGACCCAGTACTTC.